The present entry profiles one T cell receptor (beta chain) with its context. Assay: immunoSEQ multiplex PCR; the TCRdb copy retains only in-frame clones and omits some. Among tens of thousands of clones listed, approximately 80% were seen once. The sample belongs to a study of blood T cell repertoires in COVID-19. Germline V gives CDR1 SEHNR, CDR2 FQNEAQ (reference sequence). Trimming stripped 1 base from V and 8 bases from J, with 8 bases between. This CDR3 spans 12 amino acids. This sequence was found in a woman aged 55-70 years with acute or convalescent COVID-19. Sequencing was performed on peripheral blood. The gene calls are TRBV7-9 and TRBJ1-1, with unresolved D. This CDR3 reads CASSLVTVEAFF. The DNA of the CDR3 is TGTGCCAGCAGCTTAGTCACGGTCGAAGCTTTCTTT.